Each of the 15 T cell receptor beta chains below was sequenced from the same sample in a study of cytomegalovirus exposure and HLA in healthy donors. Primers included in the PCR were 60 Vbeta and 13 Jbeta primers. Clones were read by immunoSEQ multiplex PCR, and TCRdb kept only the in-frame ones, dropping some. This sample has roughly 86,000 clones, with about three quarters found just once. Material for sequencing was PBMCs. These receptors were collected from a man aged 45 to 65 in good health and CMV-seropositive.

The J gene is TRBJ2-7, the V gene TRBV11-2; TRBD1 matches 9 bases. The trim removed 8 bases at V and 1 base at J, leaving 6 bases unmatched. There are 14 residues in the CDR3. From germline, CDR1 is SGHAT and CDR2 FQNNGV. CDR3 in amino acids: CASSRDRVSYEQYF. The CDR3 DNA follows: TGTGCCAGCTCCCGGGACAGGGTTTCCTACGAGCAGTACTTC.

The rearrangement joins TRBV6-1 to TRBJ1-4; D not certain. This CDR3 region has 14 residues. The germline V gene has CDR1 MNHNS and CDR2 SASEGT. Trimming pared 7 bases from V and 8 bases from J, leaving 17 bases between. The CDR3 DNA reads TGTGCCAGCAACCCTTTCGTGGGAGGGGAAAAACTGTTTTTT. Its protein product is CASNPFVGGEKLFF.

The chain joins TRBV30 to TRBJ1-1; unclear D gene. Per the germline V gene, CDR1 is GTSNPN and CDR2 is SVGIG (reference sequence). V lost 8 bases, J lost 1 base, and 14 bases lay in between. The CDR3 loop spans 13 amino acids. The CDR3 region is CAGALTANTEAFF. CDR3 nucleotides: TGTGCCGGAGCCCTGACGGCGAACACTGAAGCTTTCTTT.

This clone was detected only a few times. J is TRBJ2-5 and V is TRBV4-3, with 10 bases that match TRBD2. Trimming at V came to 2 bases and at J to 3 bases, leaving 9 bases not matched to a gene. The CDR3 runs 17 residues. Per germline, CDR1 LGHNA and CDR2 YSLEER. The CDR3 sequence: CASSQTPSGGLEETQYF. The CDR3 DNA follows: TGCGCCAGCAGCCAAACCCCTAGCGGGGGCCTTGAAGAGACCCAGTACTTC.

CDR3 amino acids: CASSLQETQYF. The CDR3 DNA is TGTGCCAGCTCCCTCCAAGAGACCCAGTACTTC. This chain links TRBV18 with TRBJ2-5, with D unclear. Germline V gene data show CDR1 as KGHSH and CDR2 as LQKENI. The CDR3 sequence is 11 residues long. Deletions cut 6 bases from V and 1 base from J, with 3 bases between.

J is TRBJ1-5 and V is TRBV28; no clear D gene. Germline CDR1 reads MDHEN; CDR2 reads SYDVKM. The CDR3 length is 15 residues. The V gene lost 3 bases and the J gene lost 4 bases, with 13 bases spanning the gap. CDR3 nucleotide sequence: TGTGCCAGCAGTTTCGCGGGGAGGGCAAATCAGCCCCAGCATTTT. Amino acid sequence: CASSFAGRANQPQHF. Looking up the rest from reference TRBV28 and TRBJ1-5 gives the full variable domain: DVKVTQSSRYLVKRTGEKVFLECVQDMDHENMFWYRQDPGLGLRLIYFSYDVKMKEKGDIPEGYSVSREKKERFSLILESASTNQTSMYLCASSFAGRANQPQHFGDGTRLSIL.

This clone was seen a handful of times. The chain links TRBV5-1 to TRBJ2-5, with D maybe TRBD1 (5 bases). The germline CDR1 and CDR2 sequences are SGHRS and YFSETQ. V lost 0 bases, J lost 5 bases, and 11 bases lay in between. The CDR3 is 14 residues long. Here the CDR3 reads CASSLAVTAETQYF. In DNA, the CDR3 is TGCGCCAGCAGCTTGGCGGTGACAGCCGAGACCCAGTACTTC.

This chain links TRBV19 with TRBJ1-5; tentative D call: TRBD1 (5 bases). V gave up 2 bases and J gave up 2 bases, with 13 bases separating them. This CDR3 has 16 residues. Germline V gene sequence: CDR1 LNHDA, CDR2 SQIVND (reference sequence). Here the CDR3 DNA reads TGTGCCAGTAGTATATTTAAGGGGCTGGGCAATCAGCCCCAGCATTTT. Its protein is CASSIFKGLGNQPQHF. The full variable domain, with the rest looked up from reference TRBV19 and TRBJ1-5, is DGGITQSPKYLFRKEGQNVTLSCEQNLNHDAMYWYRQDPGQGLRLIYYSQIVNDFQKGDIAEGYSVSREKKESFPLTVTSAQKNPTAFYLCASSIFKGLGNQPQHFGDGTRLSIL.

A few counts support this clone. V gene TRBV6-5 combines with J gene TRBJ1-2; 8 positions agree with TRBD1. Germline V lookup: CDR1 MNHEY, CDR2 SVGAGI. The CDR3 spans 15 residues. V shed 6 bases and J 4 bases; nucleotides not matched to a gene: 10. In nucleotides, the CDR3 is TGTGCCAGCAGAAAGACAGGGGTCGGAGGCTATGGCTACACCTTC. It is translated as CASRKTGVGGYGYTF.

The rearrangement joins TRBV11-1 to TRBJ1-6; D is possibly TRBD1 (6 bases). The CDR3 totals 15 residues. V lost 5 bases and J 0 bases, leaving 8 bases between the germline ends. CDR1 SGHAT and CDR2 FQDESV come from the germline V gene (reference sequence). The CDR3 sequence is CASSLDSSYNSPLHF. DNA of the CDR3: TGTGCCAGCAGCCTGGACAGCTCCTATAATTCACCCCTCCACTTT.

This clone was detected once. The chain links TRBV19 to TRBJ2-1; 8 positions agree with TRBD2. CDR1 and CDR2 from the germline V gene are LNHDA and SQIVND (reference sequence). The CDR3 covers 15 residues. Trimming removed 10 bases from V and 5 bases from J; junction bases left unmatched: 13. The CDR3 here is CATRMPGGGHNEQFF. CDR3 bases: TGTGCCACCCGTATGCCTGGCGGGGGGCACAATGAGCAGTTCTTC.

This clone was seen a few times. This chain connects TRBV4-2 to TRBJ2-5; TRBD2 matches 9 bases. CDR3 length equals 17 residues. The germline gives CDR1 LGHNA, CDR2 YNFKEQ. J was trimmed by 2 bases and V by 4 bases; bases with no gene match: 11. The CDR3 DNA follows: TGTGCCAGCAGCCTCATCCCAGCGGGGGGCCTTCAAGAGACCCAGTACTTC. Its translation is CASSLIPAGGLQETQYF.

The chain joins TRBV11-2 to TRBJ2-2; no clear D gene. V was shortened by 5 bases and J by 6 bases, with 10 bases between the two germline ends. The germline V gene has CDR1 SGHAT and CDR2 FQNNGV. The CDR3 sequence is 13 residues long. CDR3 protein: CASSPYLSGELFF. The CDR3 DNA sequence: TGTGCCAGCAGCCCGTACTTATCCGGGGAGCTGTTTTTT.

The genes are TRBV28 and TRBJ1-2; D might be TRBD1 (5 bases). The V gene's germline CDR1 is MDHEN and CDR2 SYDVKM. With 3 bases removed from V and 7 bases from J, the gap between germline ends came to 18 bases. The CDR3 has 15 residues. CDR3 in DNA: TGTGCCAGCAGTTTTACGGCAGGGATAGTGGGTGGCTACACCTTC. Translation: CASSFTAGIVGGYTF.

The V call is TRBV5-1, the J call TRBJ2-5; 8 bases are a match to TRBD1. CDR3 size: 16 residues. The trim removed 6 bases at V and 2 bases at J, leaving 12 bases unmatched. Germline V gene data show CDR1 as SGHRS and CDR2 as YFSETQ. CDR3 in DNA: TGCGCCAGCAACCGGGACAGGCAATTCGCACAAGAGACCCAGTACTTC. Its protein product is CASNRDRQFAQETQYF.